This T cell receptor beta chain was profiled in a study of blood T cell repertoires in COVID-19. Authors' processing steps: Reference gene primer amplification in the assay estimated nucleated cell counts. Sequencing was performed with immunoSEQ multiplex PCR; in TCRdb, only in-frame clones are kept and a portion is missing. That table gives V, J and clone size, and the DNA gave D and trimming. The table shows about 300,000 clones, with 87% occurring only once. This CDR3 comprises 15 residues. The rearrangement uses TRBV21-1 and TRBJ1-1; TRBD1, the D gene given by the table, was not confirmed from the DNA. TRBV21-1 is given as a pseudogene. Sequenced: PBMCs or T cells enriched from blood (not recorded which). The origin of this receptor is a woman aged 25 to 39 who had recovered from COVID-19. Here the CDR3 reads CASSKGQALNTEAFF. CDR3 in DNA: TGTGCCAGCAGCAAAGGGCAGGCCTTGAACACTGAAGCTTTCTTT.